One sample yielded the 26 T cell receptor beta chains listed below, sequenced in a study of early T cells in non-severe SARS-CoV-2 infection. TCRdb recomputed calls from the 5' RACE reads with MiXCR, one row per CDR3 protein. The sample carries tens of thousands of distinct CDR3 sequences, approximately 13% recorded once. What was sequenced was whole blood. These TCRs come from an adult who was a healthcare worker with PCR-confirmed SARS-CoV-2 infection or an uninfected control (not recorded which).

The sample holds many counts of this clonotype. This rearrangement joins TRBV6-1 to TRBJ2-5; 9 positions agree with TRBD1. This CDR3 has 15 amino acids. J was trimmed by 5 bases and V by 1 base; bases with no gene match: 5. The germline V gene has CDR1 MNHNS and CDR2 SASEGT. CDR3: CASSEVLTGGETQYF. In DNA, the CDR3 is TGTGCCAGCAGTGAAGTTTTGACAGGGGGTGAGACCCAGTACTTC.

In this sample, this clonotype turned up many times. The V and J genes are TRBV5-1 and TRBJ1-2; D is possibly TRBD1 (5 bases). V was trimmed by 3 bases and J by 6 bases, leaving 12 bases between them. Germline CDR1 is SGHRS and CDR2 is YFSETQ. This CDR3 comprises 13 residues. As DNA, the CDR3 is TGCGCCAGCAGCTCCGGGGCGAGGGATGGCTACACCTTC. Protein sequence: CASSSGARDGYTF.

A few counts support this clonotype. The chain combines TRBV2 with TRBJ2-1, with 7 bases matching TRBD1. Germline V gives CDR1 SNHLY, CDR2 FYNNEI. Trimming removed 5 bases from V and 3 bases from J; junction bases left unmatched: 10. The CDR3 runs to 16 residues. The CDR3 DNA reads as TGTGCCAGCAGTACTCGGGACAGTCCCTTCTACAATGAGCAGTTCTTC. It is translated as CASSTRDSPFYNEQFF. Supplemented by reference TRBV2 and TRBJ2-1, the full variable domain reads EPEVTQTPSHQVTQMGQEVILRCVPISNHLYFYWYRQILGQKVEFLVSFYNNEISEKSEIFDDQFSVERPDGSNFTLKIRSTKLEDSAMYFCASSTRDSPFYNEQFFGPGTRLTVL.

The V gene is TRBV20-1, the J gene TRBJ1-6; the D is unclear. The CDR3 runs 14 residues. Germline V gives CDR1 DFQATT, CDR2 SNEGSKA (reference sequence). V was cut by 1 base and J by 9 bases, with 13 bases left in between. The CDR3 spells CSARVGRRVSPLHF. Here the CDR3 DNA reads TGCAGTGCTAGAGTAGGCCGGAGGGTTTCACCCCTCCACTTT.

This clonotype was seen a few times. The chain recombines TRBV6-2 or TRBV6-3 with TRBJ2-7; TRBD1 is a possible D gene (6 bases). The CDR3 totals 13 residues. Trimming removed 6 bases at V and 5 bases at J, with 14 bases between. Looked up from germline, CDR1 is MNHEY and CDR2 is SVGEGT. This CDR3 is CASRNRVQDEQYF. In nucleotides, the CDR3 is TGTGCCAGCAGAAACAGGGTCCAGGACGAGCAGTACTTC.

Points on this clonotype: An end of the junction differs from the germline gene, which may be a read error. This chain joins TRBV12-3 or TRBV12-4 and TRBJ2-3; D is perhaps TRBD2 (5 bases). The CDR3 sequence is 12 residues long. The CDR3 DNA is TGTGCCAGCAGTCCTAGCATAGATACGCAGTATTTT. Amino acid sequence: CASSPSIDTQYF.

The chain is built from TRBV9 and TRBJ2-1, with a weak D call TRBD1 (6 bases). Per the germline V gene, CDR1 is SGDLS and CDR2 is YYNGEE. This CDR3 is built from 14 residues. V dropped 7 bases and J dropped 0 bases, with 11 bases sitting between them. The CDR3 is CASYRDDSYNEQFF. The CDR3 bases are TGTGCCAGCTACAGGGACGACTCCTACAATGAGCAGTTCTTC.

This clonotype was detected many times. The CDR3 coding sequence is TGTGCCAGCAGCTTACGGACAGGGCCAGATACGCAGTATTTT. This codes for CASSLRTGPDTQYF. V gene TRBV7-2 combines with J gene TRBJ2-3, with TRBD1 matching 8 bases. J lost 4 bases, V lost 2 bases, and 2 bases had no gene match. Germline V gene sequence: CDR1 SGHTA, CDR2 FQGNSA. The CDR3 length is 14 residues.

This clonotype was detected many times. The chain combines TRBV20-1 with TRBJ2-3, with TRBD2 identical over 7 bases. The CDR3 has 14 residues. Germline CDR1 is DFQATT and CDR2 is SNEGSKA (reference sequence). The V and J ends lost 0 bases and 3 bases, in that order; junction bases with no gene match: 3. CDR3 sequence (DNA): TGCAGTGCTAGAGATCCACTAGCGACAGATACGCAGTATTTT. This encodes CSARDPLATDTQYF.

CDR3 protein: CASSLRSRELFF. The CDR3 bases are TGTGCCAGCAGCCTACGCAGTAGGGAGCTGTTTTTT. The gene calls are TRBV7-2 and TRBJ2-2; D gene unclear. The CDR3 extends over 12 amino acids. With 5 bases removed from V and 9 bases from J, the gap between germline ends came to 10 bases. Germline V lookup: CDR1 SGHTA, CDR2 FQGNSA.

This clonotype showed up just a few times. This chain connects TRBV5-4 to TRBJ2-7; TRBD1 agrees at 8 bases. The CDR3 extends over 15 amino acids. J gave up 0 bases and V 4 bases, and 6 bases lay outside the gene matches. Germline CDR1 reads SGHNT; CDR2 reads YYREEE (reference sequence). The CDR3: CASSPKGQASYEQYF. The CDR3, as DNA: TGTGCCAGCAGCCCAAAGGGACAGGCCTCCTACGAGCAGTACTTC.

This clonotype was detected a few times. The CDR3 reads CSAPLFGQPGSPLHF. Written as DNA, the CDR3 is TGCAGTGCCCCACTCTTTGGCCAGCCGGGTTCACCCCTCCACTTT. This chain uses TRBV20-1 with TRBJ1-6; D is uncertain. This CDR3 is 15 amino acids long. Germline V gene data show CDR1 as DFQATT and CDR2 as SNEGSKA (reference sequence). Trimming cost V 6 bases and J 9 bases, with 21 bases left between them.

Many counts were recorded for this clonotype. The chain joins TRBV27 to TRBJ2-2; 11 bases fit TRBD2. CDR3 size: 15 residues. Germline V CDR1 and CDR2: MNHEY, SMNVEV (reference sequence). J was trimmed by 5 bases and V by 6 bases; bases with no gene match: 5. This chain's CDR3 is CASSHSGGATGELFF. For the CDR3, the DNA is TGTGCCAGCAGCCATAGCGGGGGGGCTACCGGGGAGCTGTTTTTT.

This clonotype was observed at least ten times. The genes are TRBV7-6 and TRBJ2-7, with 10 bases that match TRBD1. The CDR3 runs 14 residues. CDR1 and CDR2 (germline): SGHVS, FNYEAQ. With 5 bases clipped from V and 6 bases from J, the junction kept 7 bases outside the gene matches. The CDR3 nucleotides are TGTGCCAGCAGCCCGGGACAGGGGATAGGCGAGCAGTACTTC. Its translation: CASSPGQGIGEQYF.

This clonotype was recorded at least ten times. The CDR3 DNA is TGCGCCAGCAGCTTGGCCGTTGGGCCTAACTCTGGGGCCAACGTCCTGACTTTC. Its protein is CASSLAVGPNSGANVLTF. The V gene is TRBV5-1, the J gene TRBJ2-6, with D uncertain. The length of the CDR3 is 18 residues. The V end was cut by 0 bases, the J end by 0 bases, with 13 bases between. Germline CDR1 is SGHRS and CDR2 is YFSETQ.

This clonotype was counted ten times or more. At one end, the junction sequence differs from germline, possibly due to a read error. The chain combines TRBV6-2 or TRBV6-3 with TRBJ2-7, with D tentatively TRBD1 or TRBD2 (5 bases each). CDR1 MNHEY and CDR2 SVGEGT come from the germline V gene. The CDR3 totals 16 residues. The CDR3 DNA sequence: TGTGCCAGCAGCTACTTTGCCGGGGACCACACCTACGAGCAGTACTTC. Protein sequence: CASSYFAGDHTYEQYF.

This clonotype was counted many times. The rearrangement uses TRBV5-1 and TRBJ1-4; 8 bases are a match to TRBD1. After removal of 0 bases from V and 6 bases from J, the junction contained 1 base not matched to a gene. Germline values: CDR1 SGHRS, CDR2 YFSETQ. The CDR3 consists of 14 residues. This chain's CDR3 is CASSLDRGDEKLFF. The CDR3 coding sequence is TGCGCCAGCAGCTTGGACAGGGGGGATGAAAAACTGTTTTTT. The full variable domain, rest sourced from reference TRBV5-1 and TRBJ1-4, is KAGVTQTPRYLIKTRGQQVTLSCSPISGHRSVSWYQQTPGQGLQFLFEYFSETQRNKGNFPGRFSGRQFSNSRSEMNVSTLELGDSALYLCASSLDRGDEKLFFGSGTQLSVL.

At least ten counts were recorded for this clonotype. The genes are TRBV18 and TRBJ1-1; 8 bases align to TRBD1. In germline, CDR1 is KGHSH, CDR2 LQKENI. The CDR3 length is 12 residues. With V trimmed by 4 bases and J by 8 bases, 3 bases remained unmatched. CDR3 nucleotide sequence: TGTGCCAGCTCACTTCGGACAGGGGAAGCTTTCTTT. As protein: CASSLRTGEAFF.

The J gene is TRBJ2-3, the V gene TRBV24-1; D is unresolved. The ends were cut back, 3 bases at V and 0 bases at J, with 6 bases in the middle. Looked up from germline, CDR1 is KGHDR and CDR2 is SFDVKD. The length of the CDR3 is 14 residues. CDR3 in amino acids: CATSDPDSTDTQYF. Here the CDR3 DNA reads TGTGCCACCAGTGATCCGGACAGCACAGATACGCAGTATTTT.

The V gene is TRBV7-2, the J gene TRBJ2-7, with a weak D call TRBD1 (6 bases). Germline values: CDR1 SGHTA, CDR2 FQGNSA. The length of the CDR3 is 14 residues. Deletions cut 1 base from V and 5 bases from J, with 12 bases between. The CDR3, as DNA: TGTGCCAGCAGCTTAGTGGGCAGGGGCAACGAGCAGTACTTC. This encodes CASSLVGRGNEQYF.

This clonotype appeared many times. The CDR3: CASSRTGQNEKLFF. The CDR3 region has the DNA TGTGCCAGCAGCCGTACAGGACAGAATGAAAAACTGTTTTTT. The chain joins TRBV7-9 to TRBJ1-4; TRBD1 is a possible D gene (6 bases). From germline, CDR1 is SEHNR and CDR2 FQNEAQ (reference sequence). This CDR3 is built from 14 residues. The V and J ends lost 5 bases and 5 bases respectively, with 12 bases between them.

This clonotype appeared many times. The V and J genes are TRBV11-2 and TRBJ1-1, with D perhaps matching TRBD1 (5 bases). The V end lost 1 base, the J end lost 8 bases, and 14 bases lay between the germline ends. Looked up from germline, CDR1 is SGHAT and CDR2 is FQNNGV. The CDR3 is 14 residues long. The CDR3 DNA reads as TGTGCCAGCAGCTTAGTAAACGGCGGGGGGGAAGCTTTCTTT. Residues: CASSLVNGGGEAFF.

This clonotype was detected many times. The chain employs TRBV5-4 and TRBJ1-2, with no clear D. CDR1 and CDR2 from the germline V gene are SGHNT and YYREEE (reference sequence). Between the trimmed V and J ends, which lost 4 bases and 3 bases, there was a span of 13 bases. The CDR3 has 14 residues. The CDR3 loop reads CASSLEDGYYGYTF. The CDR3 coding sequence is TGTGCCAGCAGCCTGGAGGACGGCTACTATGGCTACACCTTC.

The chain has TRBV7-9 and TRBJ2-3; D gene unclear. Germline V gene sequence: CDR1 SEHNR, CDR2 FQNEAQ (reference sequence). CDR3 length equals 10 residues. The CDR3 sequence is CGRSTDTQYF. The CDR3 nucleotides read TGTGGCAGGTCCACAGATACGCAGTATTTT.

V usage is TRBV25-1 and J usage is TRBJ1-1; tentative D call: TRBD1 (5 bases). There are 12 residues in the CDR3. Germline V CDR1 and CDR2: MGHDK, SYGVNS. Trimming pared 8 bases from V and 1 base from J, leaving 8 bases between. CDR3 amino acids: CASAGGNTEAFF. The CDR3 bases are TGTGCCAGCGCCGGGGGGAACACTGAAGCTTTCTTT.

This clonotype was detected only a few times. The chain links TRBV1 to TRBJ2-5; no DNA check was done on the table's D call, TRBD2. TRBV1 is marked as a pseudogene. CDR3 length: 16 amino acids. Here the CDR3 reads CTSSQGLAGGQETQYF. The CDR3 nucleotides read TGCACCAGCAGCCAAGGACTAGCGGGGGGCCAAGAGACCCAGTACTTC.